The entry that follows covers one T cell receptor (beta chain) sequence. The source of the sample is a study of blood T cell repertoires in COVID-19. As for the study in general: Acute and convalescent COVID-19 specimens originated in the United States, Italy and Spain.

Produced via immunoSEQ multiplex PCR; TCRdb's table is partial and in-frame only. This sample has 150,000 to 250,000 clones, with 70% to 80% found just once. Material for sequencing was peripheral blood. The clonotype originates from a middle-aged woman with COVID-19, enrolled during active disease.

The chain's CDR3 is CASSTGLAGGRSEQFF. CDR3 coding DNA: TGTGCCAGCAGCACCGGACTAGCGGGGGGGCGTAGCGAGCAGTTCTTC. The V and J genes are TRBV5-4 and TRBJ2-1, with 15 positions matching TRBD2. Losses at the gene ends were 4 bases for V and 10 bases for J; bases not matched to a gene: 9. CDR3 length equals 16 residues. CDR1 SGHNT and CDR2 YYREEE come from the germline V gene (reference sequence).